This TCR beta chain was identified in a study of cytomegalovirus exposure and HLA in healthy donors. Whole-study findings and limits: Fewer N-insertions than the roughly 700-donor mean were reportedly shown by an Asian-associated ancestry cluster in a later analysis. The study reported that TCR beta sequences accurately predicted HLA-A and HLA-B alleles in most subjects. A link between a missense DCLRE1C variant and TCR beta V- and J-gene trimming emerged from a later analysis.

As for this clone: The antigen is undetermined.

The germline V gene has CDR1 SGHAT and CDR2 FQDESV (reference sequence). This CDR3 has 15 amino acids. V was trimmed by 4 bases and J by 4 bases, leaving 17 bases between them. Whereas donors were nominally healthy upon sampling, unrecorded immune exposures were probable. PCR was performed using 60 Vbeta and 13 Jbeta primers. Repertoires were generated with immunoSEQ multiplex PCR, while TCRdb's copy carries only in-frame clones and drops some. The sample consists of about 160,000 clones, roughly 79% of them appearing once. This receptor was identified in a woman between 35 and 50 years old in good health and CMV-seronegative. The specimen was PBMCs. V gene TRBV11-1 combines with J gene TRBJ2-7; maybe TRBD2 (6 bases). CDR3 amino acids: CASSSQWGLSYEQYF. In nucleotides, the CDR3 is TGTGCCAGCAGCTCCCAGTGGGGACTTTCTTACGAGCAGTACTTC. The full variable domain, in which reference TRBV11-1 and TRBJ2-7 provide the parts outside the CDR3, is EAEVAQSPRYKITEKSQAVAFWCDPISGHATLYWYRQILGQGPELLVQFQDESVVDDSQLPKDRFSAERLKGVDSTLKIQPAELGDSAMYLCASSSQWGLSYEQYFGPGTRLTVT.